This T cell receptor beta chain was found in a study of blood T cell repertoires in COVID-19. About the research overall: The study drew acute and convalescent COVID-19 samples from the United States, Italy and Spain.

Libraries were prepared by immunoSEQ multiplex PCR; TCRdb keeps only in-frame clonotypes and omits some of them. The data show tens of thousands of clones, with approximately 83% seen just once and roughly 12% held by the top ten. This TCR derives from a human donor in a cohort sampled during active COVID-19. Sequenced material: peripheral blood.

The CDR3 DNA sequence: TGTGCCAGCAGCTTGTGGGGGACTCCCGAGCAGTACTTC. Residues: CASSLWGTPEQYF. The V call is TRBV5-8, the J call TRBJ2-7; a possible D gene is TRBD2 (6 bases). Germline-derived CDR1 and CDR2 are SGHTS and YDEGEE. The CDR3 sequence is 13 residues long. The V end lost 1 base, the J end lost 6 bases, and 11 bases lay between the germline ends.